This T cell receptor beta chain was recorded in a study of tumor and adjacent non-tumor tissue in lung cancer. Study-level background: Each sample yielded a few million productive TCRbeta reads on average.

No cell sorting was done before RNA was extracted from the tissue. Distant lung tissue was collected more than 3 cm away from the tumor edge. Comment on this clonotype: Its target is unknown. A much larger clone differs from this one at a single base, so this may be a read error.

Points from the study as a whole: Tumor tissue had significantly higher TCR diversity than normal lung. Tumor TCR diversity, when higher, was linked to shorter survival. Top 100 clones took a larger repertoire share in normal lung.

The CDR3 is 15 amino acids. Germline V gene data show CDR1 as SGHKS and CDR2 as YYEKEE (reference sequence). A modified ARM-PCR protocol with three rounds of nested PCR amplified TCRbeta. TCRdb used MiXCR to reprocess the multiplex PCR reads, holding one entry per CDR3 protein. Found here are approximately 44,000 distinct CDR3 sequences, over 55% of them singletons; the top ten hold around 45%. J is TRBJ2-2 and V is TRBV5-5; weak D call: TRBD2 (6 bases). This sequence originates from a man aged 50 to 59 with non-small cell lung cancer. Sequencing used distant non-tumor lung tissue. The CDR3 reads CVSSLDGGHTGELFF. The DNA for the CDR3 is TGTGTCAGCAGCTTGGACGGGGGACACACCGGGGAGCTGTTTTTT.